The rows below give T cell receptor beta chains drawn from one sample of a study of T cell responses to AZD1222 COVID-19 vaccine. The protocol was immunoSEQ multiplex PCR, while the TCRdb copy is restricted to in-frame clones and leaves out a portion. This sample has fewer than 100,000 clones, with 90% found just once. Material: peripheral blood, obtained on day 0 of AZD1222 vaccination. Every receptor here comes from an adult in good health. Each CDR3 is given with its conserved first and last residue. Each record gives: J gene, V gene, CDR3 protein.

TRBJ2-5	TRBV11-2	CASSPTAETQYF
TRBJ1-3	TRBV29-1	CSVVQGSGNTIYF
TRBJ1-2	TRBV19	CASNGAASNYGYTF
TRBJ1-1	TRBV19	CASSIYYGADTEAFF
TRBJ2-7	TRBV3-1/TRBV3-2	CASSQGWLQGEQYF
TRBJ1-4	TRBV21-1	CASSKGEDRAFTNEKLFF
TRBJ1-2	TRBV30	CAWTIRGPTGYTF
TRBJ2-3	TRBV6-2/TRBV6-3	CASSDETDTQYF
TRBJ1-1	TRBV19	CASRGEAYDDFF
TRBJ2-7	TRBV5-4	CASSGDSRGEQYF
TRBJ2-7	TRBV6-1	CASSEGRVTYEQYF
TRBJ1-6	TRBV10-1	CASSHTSPLHF
TRBJ1-1	TRBV11-3	CASSLDGRGGSTEAFF
TRBJ1-1	TRBV4-1	CASSQDGRAQVTEAFF
TRBJ2-1	TRBV5-1	CASSPGLTGEQFF
TRBJ1-1	TRBV11-3	CASSLDQGTSPEAFF
TRBJ1-6	TRBV27	CASRFSGSAHSPLHF
TRBJ2-1	TRBV3-1/TRBV3-2	CASSQDSSPNPYNEQFF
TRBJ2-5	TRBV19	CAASTGPAETQYF
TRBJ2-3	TRBV6-5	CASRDNGAGTQYF
TRBJ2-7	TRBV5-5	CASSLLTGSSYEQYF
TRBJ1-1	TRBV6-5	CASTLRGNTEAFF
TRBJ2-3	TRBV5-1	CASRPSADTQYF
TRBJ1-2	TRBV12-3/TRBV12-4	CASIGPGRGGYTF
TRBJ1-4	TRBV4-2	CASSQGGTGSTNEKLFF
TRBJ2-5	TRBV18	CASSPPIMGPRWSQETQYF
TRBJ2-7	TRBV20-1	CSARDIYEQYF
TRBJ2-1	TRBV7-7	CASSLALGRYNEQFF
TRBJ1-5	TRBV4-1	CASSKEGGGPQHF
TRBJ2-6	TRBV4-2	CASSQDPWGGGANVLTF
TRBJ2-3	TRBV2	CASRGTSGGTDTQYF
TRBJ1-6	TRBV6-6	CASRLTPMGNSPLHF
TRBJ1-1	TRBV7-8	CASSFRQGIVEAFF
TRBJ2-6	TRBV3-1/TRBV3-2	CASSQGGGGPSGANVLTF
TRBJ1-5	TRBV6-5	CASSWGTGDQPQHF
TRBJ1-1	TRBV19	CASSIGRSEAFF
TRBJ2-1	TRBV5-4	CASRATGTQGYNEQFF
TRBJ2-2	TRBV21-1	CASSFGQGRHGELFF
TRBJ2-7	TRBV19	CASGIGLAGSYEQYF
TRBJ1-2	TRBV7-6	CASSLGGQSTGYGYTF
TRBJ1-1	TRBV18	CASSPGFGTGTMNTEAFF
TRBJ2-5	TRBV9	CASSGSGLQETQYF
TRBJ2-5	TRBV12-3/TRBV12-4	CASTWGIGETQYF
TRBJ1-5	TRBV3-1/TRBV3-2	CASSQVTGDQPQHF
TRBJ2-7	TRBV27	CASSLGLAGYEQYF
TRBJ2-2	TRBV7-7	CASSSDPYGSGELFF
TRBJ1-4	TRBV7-8	CASSSLASGQGLFF
TRBJ1-1	TRBV7-3	CASSTQGYGTEAFF
TRBJ1-3	TRBV28	CASILRGAGNTIYF
TRBJ1-2	TRBV29-1	CSVGMDYGYTF
TRBJ1-6	TRBV19	CASSPTGARNSPLHF
TRBJ1-1	TRBV30	CAWRRPNTEAFF